A selection of T cell receptor beta chains follows, all from one sample in a study of blood T cell repertoires in COVID-19. The data were produced by immunoSEQ multiplex PCR, yet TCRdb's version contains in-frame clones alone and is incomplete. The sample holds approximately 150,000 clones, about 84% seen once. The specimen was PBMCs or T cells enriched from blood (not recorded which). These receptors all come from a man between 40 and 49 years old who had recovered from COVID-19. The CDR3 runs from the conserved cysteine through the conserved F or W. The order of the fields is clone size, D gene, V gene, J gene, CDR3 DNA, CDR3 protein. A D gene is named only where the DNA matches it firmly. Clone sizes are given selectively: once, few, many, or a class where the clone is expanded.

NA	TRBD2	TRBV18	TRBJ2-5	TGTGCCAGCTCACCCCCGGGACTAGGGACCCAGTACTTC	CASSPPGLGTQYF
once	TRBD1	TRBV5-1	TRBJ1-1	TGCGCCAGCAGCAAGGGGGCCCGAACAGGGAACACTGAAGCTTTCTTT	CASSKGARTGNTEAFF
NA	NA	TRBV6-5	TRBJ1-1	TGTGCCAGCAGCTTCCAGGGGCAGGGTACTGAAGCTTTCTTT	CASSFQGQGTEAFF
NA	NA	TRBV5-5	TRBJ2-5	TGTGCCAGCAGCTTGGAAGATCTACAAGAGACCCAGTACTTC	CASSLEDLQETQYF
NA	TRBD1	TRBV5-6	TRBJ1-6	TGTGCCAGCAGCCTAACAGGGGTGGGTATTGGAACTCGTTCACCCCTCCACTTT	CASSLTGVGIGTRSPLHF
NA	NA	TRBV30	TRBJ1-2	TGTGCCTGGACGCGCCAGGCAGGCGGCTACACCTTC	CAWTRQAGGYTF
NA	TRBD2	TRBV5-1	TRBJ2-7	TGCGCCAGCAGGAGCGGGGTATCCTACGAGCAGTACTTC	CASRSGVSYEQYF
NA	NA	TRBV27	TRBJ2-3	TGTGCCAGCAGTTTAAGTAACAGGGCCCCCCCAGATACGCAGTATTTT	CASSLSNRAPPDTQYF
few	NA	TRBV10-3	TRBJ2-1	TGTGCCATCAGTGAATCGGGGTACAATGAGCAGTTCTTC	CAISESGYNEQFF
NA	TRBD2	TRBV10-3	TRBJ2-3	TGTGCCACCTCATCGGAGGGGACTAGCGGGCGACGGACGCAGTATTTT	CATSSEGTSGRRTQYF
NA	NA	TRBV2	TRBJ2-3	TGTGCCAGCAATTACGACAGGGATACGCAGTATTTT	CASNYDRDTQYF
NA	TRBD2	TRBV9	TRBJ2-1	TGTGCCAGCAGCTCGAATCTAGCGGGGGGGCCCTACAATGAGCAGTTCTTC	CASSSNLAGGPYNEQFF
few	NA	TRBV2	TRBJ1-5	TGTGCCAGCAGTGTTCATACAGGGAAGGGTCAGCCCCAGCATTTT	CASSVHTGKGQPQHF
once	TRBD2	TRBV5-1	TRBJ2-6	TGCGCCAGTCATAGCGGGGGGGCCTCTGGGGCCAACGTCCTGACTTTC	CASHSGGASGANVLTF
NA	TRBD2	TRBV9	TRBJ2-3	TGTGCCAGCAGCGAGGGGTGGGAAGCGGGGGTGAGGAATACGCAGTATTTT	CASSEGWEAGVRNTQYF
once	NA	TRBV19	TRBJ1-5	TGTGCCAGTAGTCCGCTGGCCGCAGGGGATCAGCCCCAGCATTTT	CASSPLAAGDQPQHF
NA	TRBD1	TRBV6-2/TRBV6-3	TRBJ1-5	TGTGCCAGCAGCTCATCCCAGGGGGCGAGCAATCAGCCCCAGCATTTT	CASSSSQGASNQPQHF
NA	NA	TRBV14	TRBJ1-3	TGTGCCAGCAGCCAGTATCTTCCTGGAAACACCATATATTTT	CASSQYLPGNTIYF
once	NA	TRBV4-1	TRBJ1-2	TGCGCCAGCAGCTTTCTCGGAGGGGAGGATTTCTATGGCTACACCTTC	CASSFLGGEDFYGYTF
NA	NA	TRBV5-6	TRBJ1-2	TGTGCCAGCAGCTTAAGATGGAACCAGGGGTATGGCTACACCTTC	CASSLRWNQGYGYTF
NA	TRBD1	TRBV29-1	TRBJ1-5	TGCAGCGCCGGACAGGGGGTGGATCAGCCCCAGCATTTT	CSAGQGVDQPQHF
few	NA	TRBV19	TRBJ2-3	TGTGCCAGTAGTATTAGGTCCGGGGCAGATACGCAGTATTTT	CASSIRSGADTQYF
NA	NA	TRBV10-2	TRBJ1-2	TGCGCCAGCCGCCCCCCGACTAGCGACTATGGCTACACCTTC	CASRPPTSDYGYTF
NA	TRBD1	TRBV19	TRBJ1-1	TGTGCCAGTAGTATTAGGGGACAGGGACAAGCTTTCTTT	CASSIRGQGQAFF
NA	NA	TRBV5-6	TRBJ1-3	TGTGCCAGCAGCTTGGCCGGGAACCTCAACTCTGGAAACACCATATATTTT	CASSLAGNLNSGNTIYF
few	NA	TRBV2	TRBJ2-5	TGTGCCAGCCGAAGCCAAGGACTCGCTGGGGAGACCCAGTACTTC	CASRSQGLAGETQYF
NA	NA	TRBV9	TRBJ1-5	TGTGCCAGCAGCCCCCGGGGTGATAGCAATCAGCCCCAGCATTTT	CASSPRGDSNQPQHF
NA	TRBD2	TRBV19	TRBJ2-1	TGTGCCAGTAGTATCCCCTTACTAGCGGGGGGGGACAATGAGCAGTTCTTC	CASSIPLLAGGDNEQFF
NA	TRBD1	TRBV18	TRBJ1-1	TGTGCCAGCTCACGCGAGGAGGCTGTAGGCAGGGGGCCCGAAGCTTTCTTT	CASSREEAVGRGPEAFF
once	NA	TRBV9	TRBJ2-5	TGTGCCAGCAGCGTAGCCCTAGGTGGAGAGACCCAGTACTTC	CASSVALGGETQYF
NA	TRBD1	TRBV30	TRBJ1-1	TGTGCCTGGAGTGCAGGGGGGAACACTGAAGCTTTCTTT	CAWSAGGNTEAFF
few	NA	TRBV4-1	TRBJ1-1	TGCGCCAGCAGCCAGGTATTCGGACAGATTTATGAAGCTTTCTTT	CASSQVFGQIYEAFF
NA	NA	TRBV19	TRBJ1-1	TGTGCCAGTAGTATAGATCTGAGTCGAGGGAACACTGAAGCTTTCTTT	CASSIDLSRGNTEAFF
NA	TRBD1	TRBV23-1	TRBJ2-3	TGCGCCAGCAGTCAAAAGATTCGGGACAGGCTTCAAGATACGCAGTATTTT	CASSQKIRDRLQDTQYF
NA	NA	TRBV5-5	TRBJ1-2	TGTGCCAGCAGCTGGGGAGATGGCGGCTATGGCTACACCTTC	CASSWGDGGYGYTF